This is a list of T cell receptor beta chains from one sample in a study of T cell repertoires in cytomegalovirus infection. What these receptors recognize is not known. TCRdb re-called the reads with MiXCR, one entry per CDR3 protein. The data hold just over 450,000 distinct CDR3 sequences, with about 44% observed a single time. This material consisted of cultured PBMCs, taken from culture after CMV antigen stimulation. These TCRs come from a human donor in good health (CMV status not recorded). Some clones in this sample may be carry-over from other donors' samples. The CDR3 runs from the conserved cysteine through the conserved F or W. D genes are given only for firm matches. Not all rows give a size; the values are once, few, many and, for expanded clones, a class.

D: NA; V: TRBV14; J: TRBJ1-1; size: NA; CDR3: CASSRGWAEAFF; DNA: TGTGCCAGCAGCCGGGGGTGGGCTGAAGCTTTCTTT
D: TRBD1; V: TRBV7-2; J: TRBJ1-5; size: NA; CDR3: CASSPGQWSNQPQHF; DNA: TGTGCCAGCAGCCCGGGACAGTGGAGCAATCAGCCCCAGCATTTT
D: TRBD1; V: TRBV25-1; J: TRBJ1-4; size: NA; CDR3: CASRGLRDRGNEKLFF; DNA: TGTGCCAGCAGAGGCCTCCGGGACAGGGGGAATGAAAAACTGTTTTTT
D: NA; V: TRBV20-1; J: TRBJ2-5; size: few; CDR3: CSASHGRDGVETQYF; DNA: TGCAGTGCTAGTCACGGGCGCGACGGGGTGGAGACCCAGTACTTC
D: NA; V: TRBV7-9; J: TRBJ1-6; size: NA; CDR3: CASSLLRSSYNSPLHF; DNA: TGTGCCAGCAGCTTACTAAGAAGCTCCTATAATTCACCCCTCCACTTT
D: TRBD1; V: TRBV7-6; J: TRBJ2-2; size: NA; CDR3: CASSTLGDRGPDGELFF; DNA: TGTGCCAGCAGCACCCTTGGGGACAGGGGGCCGGACGGGGAGCTGTTTTTT
D: NA; V: TRBV6-5; J: TRBJ2-1; size: NA; CDR3: CASSTPRGADNEQFF; DNA: TGTGCCAGCAGTACACCCCGGGGGGCGGACAATGAGCAGTTCTTC
D: TRBD2; V: TRBV5-1; J: TRBJ2-1; size: few; CDR3: CASSLVPGGSNEQFF; DNA: TGCGCCAGCAGCTTGGTGCCGGGAGGATCTAATGAGCAGTTCTTC
D: TRBD1; V: TRBV10-3; J: TRBJ2-1; size: NA; CDR3: CAISESFGSGQFINEQFF; DNA: TGTGCCATCAGTGAGTCCTTTGGTTCGGGACAGTTCATCAATGAGCAGTTCTTC
D: TRBD1; V: TRBV6-2/TRBV6-3; J: TRBJ2-7; size: NA; CDR3: CASSLGTGQNEQYF; DNA: TGTGCCAGCAGCCTCGGGACAGGTCAAAACGAGCAGTACTTC
D: NA; V: TRBV4-1; J: TRBJ2-7; size: NA; CDR3: CASSQAWFGSYEQYF; DNA: TGCGCCAGCAGCCAAGCATGGTTTGGTTCCTACGAGCAGTACTTC
D: NA; V: TRBV28; J: TRBJ1-2; size: NA; CDR3: CASSPTGGFGYTF; DNA: TGTGCCAGCAGCCCCACCGGGGGTTTTGGCTACACCTTC
D: TRBD2; V: TRBV4-3; J: TRBJ2-5; size: NA; CDR3: CASSQDHGGETQYF; DNA: TGCGCCAGCAGCCAAGACCACGGGGGGGAGACCCAGTACTTC
D: NA; V: TRBV20-1; J: TRBJ1-4; size: NA; CDR3: CSAIEVEKLFF; DNA: TGCAGTGCCATCGAAGTCGAAAAACTGTTTTTT
D: NA; V: TRBV6-5; J: TRBJ2-2; size: NA; CDR3: CASSYSRPGAGELFF; DNA: TGTGCCAGCAGTTACTCCCGTCCGGGGGCCGGGGAGCTGTTTTTT
D: TRBD1; V: TRBV10-2; J: TRBJ1-1; size: few; CDR3: CATLTGANTEAFF; DNA: TGCGCCACATTGACAGGGGCTAACACTGAAGCTTTCTTT
D: NA; V: TRBV18; J: TRBJ1-1; size: NA; CDR3: CASSPEAGTSAFF; DNA: TGTGCCAGCTCACCGGAGGCAGGGACTTCGGCTTTCTTT
D: NA; V: TRBV12-3/TRBV12-4; J: TRBJ2-2; size: NA; CDR3: CASTKRGNTGELFF; DNA: TGTGCCAGCACCAAACGGGGAAACACCGGGGAGCTGTTTTTT
D: TRBD2; V: TRBV27; J: TRBJ2-3; size: NA; CDR3: CASSSSPGLAYTDTQYF; DNA: TGTGCCAGCAGTTCATCACCGGGACTAGCGTACACAGATACGCAGTATTTT
D: TRBD1; V: TRBV7-8; J: TRBJ2-7; size: NA; CDR3: CASSLGGWTGDYEQYF; DNA: TGTGCCAGCAGCTTAGGAGGGTGGACAGGGGACTACGAGCAGTACTTC
D: TRBD2; V: TRBV30; J: TRBJ2-7; size: NA; CDR3: CAWNPGGPDQQYF; DNA: TGTGCCTGGAACCCGGGAGGGCCGGACCAGCAGTACTTC
D: NA; V: TRBV6-2/TRBV6-3; J: TRBJ2-7; size: NA; CDR3: CASSYPLVTSSYEQYF; DNA: TGTGCCAGCAGTTACCCCCTAGTGACAAGCTCCTACGAGCAGTACTTC
D: NA; V: TRBV28; J: TRBJ2-1; size: NA; CDR3: CASSETLPYNEQFF; DNA: TGTGCCAGCAGTGAGACACTTCCCTACAATGAGCAGTTCTTC
D: TRBD1; V: TRBV4-1; J: TRBJ1-6; size: NA; CDR3: CASSQGQGHSPLHF; DNA: TGCGCCAGCAGCCAGGGACAGGGCCATTCACCCCTCCACTTT
D: NA; V: TRBV18; J: TRBJ1-2; size: NA; CDR3: CASSPPAGLEDYGYTF; DNA: TGTGCCAGCTCACCACCGGCCGGGCTTGAGGACTATGGCTACACCTTC
D: NA; V: TRBV7-2; J: TRBJ1-5; size: few; CDR3: CASSLGLRQPQHF; DNA: TGTGCCAGCAGCTTAGGTTTACGGCAGCCCCAGCATTTT
D: NA; V: TRBV7-8; J: TRBJ1-5; size: NA; CDR3: CASSLSRTRAVETQHF; DNA: TGTGCCAGCAGCTTAAGCAGGACTCGGGCGGTTGAGACCCAGCATTTT
D: TRBD1; V: TRBV12-3/TRBV12-4; J: TRBJ1-2; size: once; CDR3: CASTTGARSSGYTF; DNA: TGTGCCAGCACGACAGGGGCGAGGTCTAGCGGCTACACCTTC
D: NA; V: TRBV7-2; J: TRBJ2-3; size: NA; CDR3: CASSVTGQRDTQYF; DNA: TGTGCCAGCAGCGTAACCGGGCAGAGGGATACGCAGTATTTT
D: NA; V: TRBV20-1; J: TRBJ2-7; size: NA; CDR3: CSARTGTQASEQYF; DNA: TGCAGTGCTAGAACCGGGACACAGGCTAGTGAGCAGTACTTC
D: NA; V: TRBV12-5; J: TRBJ2-1; size: few; CDR3: CASGRVRDGVSSYNEQFF; DNA: TGTGCTAGTGGCCGAGTACGTGACGGGGTAAGCTCCTACAATGAGCAGTTCTTC
D: NA; V: TRBV6-6; J: TRBJ2-7; size: NA; CDR3: CASSSGVQGTYEQYF; DNA: TGTGCCAGCAGTTCGGGGGTGCAGGGGACCTACGAGCAGTACTTC
D: NA; V: TRBV20-1; J: TRBJ1-1; size: NA; CDR3: CSATRLMNTEAFF; DNA: TGCAGTGCTACGAGGCTGATGAACACTGAAGCTTTCTTT
D: NA; V: TRBV11-2; J: TRBJ2-7; size: NA; CDR3: CASSLDQAGRHEQYF; DNA: TGTGCCAGCAGCTTAGATCAGGCTGGGAGGCACGAGCAGTACTTC
D: TRBD2; V: TRBV7-2; J: TRBJ2-1; size: few; CDR3: CASSRRWTSGRSSYNEQFF; DNA: TGTGCCAGCAGCCGAAGGTGGACTAGCGGGAGAAGCTCCTACAATGAGCAGTTCTTC
D: NA; V: TRBV7-8; J: TRBJ1-2; size: NA; CDR3: CASTSLGGPAYGYTF; DNA: TGTGCCAGCACCTCCCTGGGGGGGCCCGCCTATGGCTACACCTTC
D: NA; V: TRBV20-1; J: TRBJ2-5; size: NA; CDR3: CSAWQETQYF; DNA: TGCAGTGCTTGGCAAGAGACCCAGTACTTC
D: NA; V: TRBV7-8; J: TRBJ2-7; size: few; CDR3: CASSLAGTLAHEQYF; DNA: TGTGCCAGCAGCTTAGCCGGGACGCTCGCCCACGAGCAGTACTTC
D: TRBD2; V: TRBV7-2; J: TRBJ2-7; size: NA; CDR3: CASSQGRAGGEQYF; DNA: TGTGCCAGCAGCCAGGGGAGAGCGGGAGGGGAGCAGTACTTC
D: TRBD1; V: TRBV4-2; J: TRBJ1-1; size: NA; CDR3: CASSQPTGDTEAFF; DNA: TGTGCCAGCAGCCAACCGACAGGGGACACTGAAGCTTTCTTT
D: NA; V: TRBV12-3/TRBV12-4; J: TRBJ2-7; size: NA; CDR3: CASSPSPVLFGFDEQYF; DNA: TGTGCCAGCAGCCCCTCCCCCGTGCTATTCGGATTTGACGAGCAGTACTTC
D: TRBD1; V: TRBV12-3/TRBV12-4; J: TRBJ1-1; size: NA; CDR3: CASSSDRGLAAFF; DNA: TGTGCCAGCAGCTCGGACAGGGGGCTAGCAGCTTTCTTT